The 3 T cell receptor beta chains reported below all come from one sample, sequenced in a study of blood T cell repertoires in COVID-19 (TCRdb year 2020). Library preparation was by the immunoSEQ multiplex PCR assay. TCRdb provides this immuneACCESS table in a form limited to in-frame rearrangements. Some clones are lacking; in checked studies, under half of them reflect an unresolved V gene, and why the rest are absent is not known. A total of 150,000 to 200,000 clones appear in this sample, roughly 82% of them only once. The ten largest clones represent 4% to 6.5% of the sample. Specimen: PBMCs or T cells enriched from blood (not recorded which). Receptor source: a woman aged 60 to 75 with acute COVID-19.

This clone occurred many times. The V call is TRBV6-4, the J call TRBJ1-2; 9 bases are a match to TRBD1. CDR3 length equals 15 residues. V lost 5 bases, J lost 7 bases, and 11 bases stayed unmatched. Germline V gene sequence: CDR1 MRHNA, CDR2 SNTAGT. The CDR3 region is CASSHAGTGISGYTF. The CDR3 region has the DNA TGTGCCAGCAGTCATGCCGGGACAGGGATTAGTGGCTACACCTTC.

The chain recombines TRBV5-4 with TRBJ1-1; D not resolved. Germline CDR1 SGHNT, CDR2 YYREEE (reference sequence). This CDR3 is 15 amino acids long. Trimming stripped 4 bases from V and 10 bases from J, with 23 bases between. The CDR3 reads CASSTDFGLETAAFF. Here the CDR3 DNA reads TGTGCCAGCAGCACTGATTTTGGACTGGAAACGGCAGCTTTCTTT. Together with reference TRBV5-4 and TRBJ1-1, the CDR3 gives the full variable domain: ETGVTQSPTHLIKTRGQQVTLRCSSQSGHNTVSWYQQALGQGPQFIFQYYREEENGRGNFPPRFSGLQFPNYSSELNVNALELDDSALYLCASSTDFGLETAAFFGQGTRLTVV.

The CDR3 region has the DNA TGTGCCAGCAGTTATTCGGATACGCAGTATTTT. Translated, it gives CASSYSDTQYF. V is TRBV28 and J is TRBJ2-3; no clear D. The ends were cut back, 4 bases at V and 6 bases at J, with 5 bases in the middle. CDR3 length: 11 amino acids. CDR1 and CDR2 from the germline V gene are MDHEN and SYDVKM.